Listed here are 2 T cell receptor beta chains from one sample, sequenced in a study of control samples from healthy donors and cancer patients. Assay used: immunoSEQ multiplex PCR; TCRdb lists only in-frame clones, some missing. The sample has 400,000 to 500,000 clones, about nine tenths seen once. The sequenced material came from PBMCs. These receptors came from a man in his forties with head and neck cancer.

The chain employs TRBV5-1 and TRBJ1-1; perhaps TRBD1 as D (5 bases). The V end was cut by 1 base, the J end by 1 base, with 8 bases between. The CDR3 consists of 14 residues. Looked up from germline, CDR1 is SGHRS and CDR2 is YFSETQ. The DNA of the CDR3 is TGCGCCAGCAGCTTGTTACAGGCGAACACTGAAGCTTTCTTT. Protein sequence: CASSLLQANTEAFF. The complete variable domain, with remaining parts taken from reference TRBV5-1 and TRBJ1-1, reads KAGVTQTPRYLIKTRGQQVTLSCSPISGHRSVSWYQQTPGQGLQFLFEYFSETQRNKGNFPGRFSGRQFSNSRSEMNVSTLELGDSALYLCASSLLQANTEAFFGQGTRLTVV.

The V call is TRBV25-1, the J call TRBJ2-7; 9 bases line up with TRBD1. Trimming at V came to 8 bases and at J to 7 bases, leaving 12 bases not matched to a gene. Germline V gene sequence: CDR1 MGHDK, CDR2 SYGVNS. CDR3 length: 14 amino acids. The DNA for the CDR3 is TGTGCCAGCGAACAGGACAGGGGCCTCCGGGAGCAGTACTTC. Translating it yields CASEQDRGLREQYF.